The next 8 T cell receptor beta chains were all read from a single sample in a study of control samples from healthy donors and cancer patients (dated by TCRdb to about 2020). The library was produced with the immunoSEQ multiplex PCR assay. TCRdb took over this immuneACCESS table, retaining in-frame rearrangements with V and J assigned. Such tables are incomplete; in checked studies, under half of the missing clones stem from an unresolved V gene, and the remainder is unexplained. In all, the sample holds roughly 400,000 clones, and 90% of those were seen once. In total, the top ten clones hold around 6.8% of the sample. Sequencing was performed on PBMCs. The receptors derive from a man aged 35-49 years with head and neck cancer.

This rearrangement joins TRBV28 to TRBJ1-2; 8 positions agree with TRBD1. Germline assignment: CDR1 MDHEN and CDR2 SYDVKM. V lost 7 bases, J lost 0 bases, and 7 bases stayed unmatched. CDR3 size: 15 residues. The CDR3 nucleotides read TGTGCCAGCAATCTCAGGGGGCCCGCTAACTATGGCTACACCTTC. This sequence encodes CASNLRGPANYGYTF.

The chain uses TRBV10-1 and TRBJ2-5; D is uncertain. The CDR3 has 13 amino acids. Germline loops: CDR1 WNHNN, CDR2 SYGVQD (reference sequence). V was trimmed by 8 bases and J by 2 bases, leaving 12 bases between them. Here the CDR3 DNA reads TGCGCCAGCCGGCGAGGTCCTCAAGAGACCCAGTACTTC. It is translated as CASRRGPQETQYF.

This rearrangement joins TRBV9 to TRBJ2-1; a possible D gene is TRBD1 (6 bases). The CDR3 has 15 amino acids. Germline-derived CDR1 and CDR2 are SGDLS and YYNGEE. V was shortened by 0 bases and J by 2 bases, with 9 bases between the two germline ends. Written as DNA, the CDR3 is TGTGCCAGCAGCGTAGCAGGGGTGACCTACAATGAGCAGTTCTTC. This codes for CASSVAGVTYNEQFF.

The chain has TRBV15 and TRBJ2-5; D is tentatively TRBD1 or TRBD2 (6 bases each). Trimming stripped 4 bases from V and 5 bases from J, with 11 bases between. Germline V gene sequence: CDR1 LNHNV, CDR2 YYDKDF (reference sequence). This CDR3 comprises 13 residues. CDR3: CATSTGAGETQYF. CDR3 coding DNA: TGTGCCACCAGCACAGGGGCGGGGGAGACCCAGTACTTC.

The table lists this clone with a count of one. This chain links TRBV5-1 with TRBJ2-5; TRBD1 matches at 9 bases. The CDR3 runs to 15 residues. Per germline, CDR1 SGHRS and CDR2 YFSETQ. J lost 4 bases, V lost 8 bases, and 12 bases had no gene match. CDR3 sequence reads: CASDRTGTGRETQYF. The CDR3 DNA reads TGCGCCAGTGACCGTACCGGGACAGGGCGAGAGACCCAGTACTTC.

J is TRBJ2-7 and V is TRBV6-5; 9 bases align to TRBD2. The CDR3 has 15 residues. Per germline, CDR1 MNHEY and CDR2 SVGAGI. V lost 5 bases and J lost 0; bases outside the gene matches: 5. The CDR3 nucleotides are TGTGCCAGCAGTAGGTGGACTAGCGACTCCTACGAGCAGTACTTC. This gives the protein CASSRWTSDSYEQYF.

The chain links TRBV7-9 to TRBJ2-2; unclear D gene. The CDR3 covers 14 residues. Germline-derived CDR1 and CDR2 are SEHNR and FQNEAQ (reference sequence). Trimming took off 2 bases at V and 5 bases at J, with 9 bases between the two ends. CDR3 DNA sequence: TGTGCCAGCAGCTTACCGATTTCTACCGGGGAGCTGTTTTTT. It is translated as CASSLPISTGELFF.

This chain's CDR3 is CASSLLTPPLHF. The CDR3 DNA sequence: TGTGCCAGCTCTCTTCTCACGCCACCCCTCCACTTT. The rearrangement joins TRBV12-3 or TRBV12-4 to TRBJ1-6; D remains unclear. CDR3 length: 12 residues. V lost 8 bases and J lost 11, with 13 bases in between.